This T cell receptor (beta chain) stems from a study of PD-L1 blockade in urothelial cancer. Study information: Atezolizumab (1,200 mg intravenously every 3 weeks) began in the mid-2010s for patients. Most patients, about 85% of the roughly 29, were males with bladder-origin cancer.

In its sample, this clone was seen once. Each PCR reaction had synthetic TCR analog templates spiked into it. Assay: immunoSEQ multiplex PCR; the TCRdb copy retains only in-frame clones and omits some. This sample yields tens of thousands of clones, of which 81% are seen a single time; 2.5% to 3.5% belongs to the top ten. Time point described: pretreatment peripheral blood. Each patient contributed between 1 and 8 total time points of blood mononuclear cells, pretreatment and during treatment. V was trimmed by 3 bases and J by 2 bases, leaving 12 bases between them. Germline V lookup: CDR1 SGHRS, CDR2 YFSETQ. CDR3 length: 14 residues.

V usage is TRBV5-1 and J usage is TRBJ2-7; D is perhaps TRBD2 (6 bases). The sequence derives from a man aged 70 or older with urothelial cancer. Material: PBMCs, obtained around atezolizumab (anti-PD-L1) treatment. The CDR3 nucleotides read TGCGCCAGCAGCTCGGGACTTTCCGCCTACGAGCAGTACTTC. Translating it yields CASSSGLSAYEQYF.